This TCR beta chain is from a study of STAT5B mutations in CD4+ large granular lymphocyte leukemia. About the study: CD8+ depletion followed by anti-CD4 microbead selection was applied to cryopreserved cells.

Details on this clone: What it binds is not known.

Sequencing used immunoSEQ multiplex PCR; TCRdb keeps in-frame clones, though not all of them. The sample records about 3,600 clones, approximately 77% being singletons. Study outcomes and limitations: CD4-sorted patient repertoires seemed more clonal than healthy CD4+ repertoires.

The receptor was derived from a man aged 60-69 years with CD4+ T-cell large granular lymphocyte leukemia. Sequenced: PBMCs.

Here the CDR3 reads CASSLGDLASGSYEQYF. The CDR3 DNA follows: TGTGCCAGCAGCTTAGGTGACCTAGCGTCGGGTTCCTACGAGCAGTACTTC. This chain links TRBV13 with TRBJ2-7; the D gene is possibly TRBD2 (6 bases). Germline V CDR1 and CDR2: PRHDT, FYEKMQ (reference sequence). Trimming took 0 bases from V and 1 from J, leaving 16 bases between them. The CDR3 loop spans 17 amino acids.